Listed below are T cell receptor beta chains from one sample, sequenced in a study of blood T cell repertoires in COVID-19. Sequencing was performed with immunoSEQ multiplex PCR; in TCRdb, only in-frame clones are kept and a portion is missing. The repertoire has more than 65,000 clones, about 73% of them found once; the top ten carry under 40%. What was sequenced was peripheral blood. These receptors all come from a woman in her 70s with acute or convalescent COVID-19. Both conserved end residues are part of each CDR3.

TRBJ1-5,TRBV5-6,CASSLGASQQPQHF
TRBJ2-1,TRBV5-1,CASSLGTGPEQFF
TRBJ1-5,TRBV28,CASSLTTGRTQPQHF
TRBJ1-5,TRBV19,CASSFGQARNQPQHF
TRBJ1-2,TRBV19,CASMELLGYGYTF
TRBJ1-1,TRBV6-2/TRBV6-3,CASSLQGMNTEAFF
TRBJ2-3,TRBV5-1,CASSLAIRGGYTDTQYF
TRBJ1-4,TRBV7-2,CASSLGQGVNEKLFF
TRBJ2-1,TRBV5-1,CASSQGGSYNEQFF
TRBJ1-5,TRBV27,CASSPGTSSNQPQHF
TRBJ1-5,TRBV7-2,CASSLVTGEPQHF
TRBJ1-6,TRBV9,CASNPGIHNSPLHF
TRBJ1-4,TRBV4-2,CASSPETGDLLHATNEKLFF
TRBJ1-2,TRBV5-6,CASSLWDRGLKGYTF
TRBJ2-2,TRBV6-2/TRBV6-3,CASSYMGLVNTGELFF
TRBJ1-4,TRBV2,CASGTGRGEKLFF
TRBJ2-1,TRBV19,CASSTGLAGEGEQFF
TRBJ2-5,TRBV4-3,CASSQGTSGIETQYF
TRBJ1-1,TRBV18,CASSLQGSTEAFF
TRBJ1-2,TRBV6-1,CASSERGGGTGGGYGYTF
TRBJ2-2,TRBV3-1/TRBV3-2,CASSQVYEGELFF
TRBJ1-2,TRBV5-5,CASSSRMEAGGGYTF
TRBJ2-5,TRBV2,CASSGGVGETQYF
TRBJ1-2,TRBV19,CASQEDYGYTF
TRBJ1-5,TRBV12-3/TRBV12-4,CASSGGFLQPQHF
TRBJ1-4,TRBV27,CASRTNTADEKLFF
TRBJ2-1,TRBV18,CASSPGQALPNEQFF
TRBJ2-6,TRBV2,CASRLSGRALSGANVLTF
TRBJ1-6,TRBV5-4,CASSFQPGTGTSPLHF
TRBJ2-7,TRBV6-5,CASKGTGLYEQYF
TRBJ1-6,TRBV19,CASTTTGPNSPLHF
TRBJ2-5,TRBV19,CASSISGAGETQYF
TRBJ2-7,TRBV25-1,CASSEMTGRPYEQYF
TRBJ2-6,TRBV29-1,CSAGQGASSGANVLTF
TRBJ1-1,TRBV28,CASSQAGGMNTEAFF
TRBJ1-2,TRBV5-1,CASSLGQGIKSYGYTF
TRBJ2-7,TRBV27,CASSWGQGAGEQYF
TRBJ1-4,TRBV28,CASSGTGANEKLFF
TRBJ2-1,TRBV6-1,CASSGRGLAGGNEQFF
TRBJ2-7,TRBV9,CASSYGLAGYEQYF
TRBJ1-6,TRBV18,CASSPGTGFNSPLHF
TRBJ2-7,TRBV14,CASSHRRGSEQYF
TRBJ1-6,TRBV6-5,CASRRQGARSPLHF
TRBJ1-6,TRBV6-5,CASGQGDSPLHF
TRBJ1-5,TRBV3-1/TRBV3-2,CASSQEGARQPQHF
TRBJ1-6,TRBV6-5,CASSSSTGDGSPLHF
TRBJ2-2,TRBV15,CATSRVKGFSQGNTGELFF
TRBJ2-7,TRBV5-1,CASRPKLTGDSYEQYF
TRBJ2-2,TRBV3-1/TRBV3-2,CASSYRTSGGTGELFF
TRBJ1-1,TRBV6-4,CASSGGPNTEAFF
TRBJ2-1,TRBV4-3,CASSQDPATYTAYNEQFF